This section outlines one T cell receptor (beta chain) sequence together with its context. What it binds is not known. CD8 cells classed as naive were CD45RO-negative and positively selected for CCR7, excluding terminally differentiated effector memory CD45RA+ cells. Between the trimmed V and J ends, which lost 4 bases and 8 bases, there was a span of 16 bases. The CDR3 extends over 14 amino acids. The germline V gene has CDR1 SGHNT and CDR2 YYREEE (reference sequence). The sample belongs to a study of shared clonotypes between healthy human individuals. Overall study findings and caveats: Sequencing depth was a factor that was expected to affect clonotype sharing among donors. Sequencing of the sorted subsets was shown by rarefaction to be incomplete despite large depth.

Assay: immunoSEQ multiplex PCR; the TCRdb copy retains only in-frame clones and omits some. The sample gives about 580,000 clones, roughly 98% of which show up once; 0.3% is in the top ten. The chain uses TRBV5-4 and TRBJ2-1; no firm D call. The source of this sequence is a man aged 25 to 40 in good health. The source material was naive CD8+ T cells sorted from blood. For the CDR3, the DNA is TGTGCCAGCAGCCCCGCCTTATCAGTATATGAGCAGTTCTTC. Translation gives CASSPALSVYEQFF.